The clone carrying this TCR beta chain turned up a few times. Its cognate antigen is unknown. This sample is drawn from a study of blood T cells in healthy people across ages. Study-wide findings and caveats: There were more naive CD4+ cells and higher diversity in long-lived donors than in aged donors.

The use of a sample-barcoded 5' primer and a J-beta primer mix characterized a second PCR of about 7 to 12 cycles. TCRdb re-derived calls from the 5' RACE reads in MiXCR, one entry per CDR3 protein. The data show about a million distinct CDR3 sequences, with approximately 50% seen just once and roughly 23% held by the top ten. The germline V gene has CDR1 LGHNA and CDR2 YNFKEQ. With 0 bases removed from V and 1 base from J, the gap between germline ends came to 18 bases. The CDR3 contains 19 residues. The TCR comes from a woman aged 55-69 years in good health. The sequenced sample consisted of blood. V gene TRBV4-2 combines with J gene TRBJ1-4; D perhaps matches TRBD1 (5 bases). CDR3 sequence (DNA): TGTGCCAGCAGCCAAGATTTAATTGGGGGGTTAGGAACTAATGAAAAACTGTTTTTT. It yields the protein CASSQDLIGGLGTNEKLFF.